The next 29 T cell receptor beta chains were all read from a single sample in a study of response to subunit inactivated influenza vaccine. TCRdb re-called the RT-PCR reads through MiXCR, storing one row per CDR3 protein. The profile shows just under 550,000 distinct CDR3 sequences, roughly 23% of them singletons. These same records also appear under a second study, on T cells expressing NK-cell markers. That work contributes: The TCR beta cDNA came from 5'RACE template switching with UMIs.

The sample consisted of CD4+ T cells sorted from PBMCs, taken about 11 days after vaccination. These receptor sequences come from a man aged 50 to 60 who received an inactivated influenza vaccine.

The J gene is TRBJ2-1, the V gene TRBV4-3, with 7 bases that match TRBD2. Germline V gene data show CDR1 as LGHNA and CDR2 as YSLEER. Unmatched junction bases numbered 9, after V lost 0 bases and J lost 4 bases. The CDR3 sequence is 17 residues long. The CDR3 loop is CASSQDRYAGEYNEQFF. For the CDR3, the DNA is TGCGCCAGCAGCCAAGATAGATACGCGGGAGAATACAATGAGCAGTTCTTC.

The J gene is TRBJ2-5, the V gene TRBV19; D gene ambiguous. Germline V gene data show CDR1 as LNHDA and CDR2 as SQIVND (reference sequence). The CDR3 spans 14 residues. The V end lost 5 bases, the J end lost 0 bases, and 10 bases lay between the germline ends. In DNA form, the CDR3 reads TGTGCCAGTAGTGAGGCAGGCTACCAAGAGACCCAGTACTTC. Residues: CASSEAGYQETQYF.

This clonotype was seen ten or more times. The chain links TRBV7-8 to TRBJ2-1; D may correspond to TRBD1 or TRBD2 (6 bases each). V lost 4 bases and J lost 3, with 16 bases in between. Germline V CDR1 and CDR2: SGHVS, FQNEAQ. This CDR3 is built from 16 residues. The CDR3 nucleotides read TGTGCCAGCAGCTACGGAGGGGGTGGATACTACAATGAGCAGTTCTTC. It encodes CASSYGGGGYYNEQFF. Variable domain in full (rest from reference TRBV7-8 and TRBJ2-1): GAGVSQSPRYKVAKRGQDVALRCDPISGHVSLFWYQQALGQGPEFLTYFQNEAQLDKSGLPSDRFFAERPEGSVSTLKIQRTQQEDSAVYLCASSYGGGGYYNEQFFGPGTRLTVL.

A few counts support this clonotype. The gene calls are TRBV10-3 and TRBJ2-5; tentative D call: TRBD2 (7 bases). Trimming removed 3 bases from V and 1 base from J, with 12 bases in between. The CDR3 extends over 15 amino acids. The germline V gene has CDR1 ENHRY and CDR2 SYGVKD. The CDR3 DNA sequence: TGTGCCATCAGTGAAGGGGGAGGGGGCCAAGAGACCCAGTACTTC. Residues: CAISEGGGGQETQYF.

The chain is built from TRBV7-2 and TRBJ2-5, with 7 bases fitting TRBD1. There are 14 residues in the CDR3. J gave up 4 bases and V 5 bases, and 7 bases lay outside the gene matches. Per germline, CDR1 SGHTA and CDR2 FQGNSA. CDR3 residues: CASSQQGVGETQYF. The CDR3 coding sequence is TGTGCCAGCAGCCAGCAGGGGGTAGGAGAGACCCAGTACTTC.

The chain joins TRBV6-5 to TRBJ2-4; no clear D. CDR3 length equals 15 residues. Trimming took 3 bases from V and 1 from J, leaving 10 bases between them. Germline CDR1 is MNHEY and CDR2 is SVGAGI. The CDR3 DNA is TGTGCCAGCAGTTATGGCCCCTCGGCCAAAAACATTCAGTACTTC. Protein: CASSYGPSAKNIQYF.

The chain recombines TRBV5-6 with TRBJ2-1, with 9 bases identical to TRBD1. V trimming: 5 bases; J trimming: 4 bases; junction bases outside the gene matches: 7. The germline V gene has CDR1 SGHDT and CDR2 YYEEEE. The CDR3 loop spans 15 amino acids. The CDR3 sequence: CASRGGTGLYNEQFF. In DNA, the CDR3 is TGTGCCAGCAGGGGAGGGACAGGGTTATACAATGAGCAGTTCTTC.

The rearrangement uses TRBV7-2 and TRBJ2-3, with TRBD2 matching 7 bases. V was clipped by 4 bases and J by 5 bases; unmatched bases: 9. Per the germline V gene, CDR1 is SGHTA and CDR2 is FQGNSA. The CDR3 is 15 amino acids. CDR3 amino acids: CASSSWGGEGDTQYF. The CDR3 coding sequence is TGTGCCAGCAGCTCATGGGGAGGGGAGGGAGATACGCAGTATTTT.

J is TRBJ2-3 and V is TRBV20-1; 10 nucleotides line up with TRBD2. The J segment lost 4 bases and the V segment lost 3 bases, leaving 4 bases of the junction unmatched. CDR1 and CDR2 from the germline V gene are DFQATT and SNEGSKA (reference sequence). This CDR3 region has 14 residues. The CDR3 spells CSARGLAGADTQYF. The CDR3 DNA is TGCAGTGCTAGGGGGCTAGCGGGAGCAGATACGCAGTATTTT.

This chain uses TRBV10-3 with TRBJ1-1, with 9 bases matching TRBD1. Germline CDR1 ENHRY, CDR2 SYGVKD. J gave up 4 bases and V 2 bases, and 5 bases lay outside the gene matches. CDR3 size: 15 residues. The CDR3 region is CAISERGQGLTEAFF. The CDR3 DNA follows: TGTGCCATCAGTGAGAGGGGACAGGGACTCACTGAAGCTTTCTTT.

The sample holds a few counts of this clonotype. This chain uses TRBV5-1 with TRBJ2-1; D is perhaps TRBD2 (6 bases). CDR1 and CDR2 from the germline V gene are SGHRS and YFSETQ. This CDR3 is 15 amino acids long. Trimming pared 0 bases from V and 4 bases from J, leaving 11 bases between. In DNA, the CDR3 is TGCGCCAGCAGCTTGGATTTGGCGGGGTACAATGAGCAGTTCTTC. Protein product: CASSLDLAGYNEQFF.

The chain recombines TRBV19 with TRBJ1-5; TRBD1 is a possible D gene (5 bases). This CDR3 spans 13 amino acids. Germline V lookup: CDR1 LNHDA, CDR2 SQIVND (reference sequence). Trimming took 6 bases from V and 6 from J, leaving 12 bases between them. Here the CDR3 DNA reads TGTGCCAGTAGGACCGGGGGGGTTCAGCCCCAGCATTTT. Encoded protein: CASRTGGVQPQHF. The full variable domain, completed using reference TRBV19 and TRBJ1-5, is DGGITQSPKYLFRKEGQNVTLSCEQNLNHDAMYWYRQDPGQGLRLIYYSQIVNDFQKGDIAEGYSVSREKKESFPLTVTSAQKNPTAFYLCASRTGGVQPQHFGDGTRLSIL.

This clonotype has more than one count but fewer than ten. This sequence joins TRBV5-1 and TRBJ2-1, with 8 bases aligning to TRBD2. J was trimmed by 0 bases and V by 5 bases; bases with no gene match: 4. This CDR3 is 15 amino acids long. The germline V gene encodes CDR1 SGHRS and CDR2 YFSETQ. CDR3 DNA sequence: TGCGCCAGCAGTTTTAGCGGGACCTCCTACAATGAGCAGTTCTTC. This codes for CASSFSGTSYNEQFF. The full variable domain, with the rest looked up from reference TRBV5-1 and TRBJ2-1, is KAGVTQTPRYLIKTRGQQVTLSCSPISGHRSVSWYQQTPGQGLQFLFEYFSETQRNKGNFPGRFSGRQFSNSRSEMNVSTLELGDSALYLCASSFSGTSYNEQFFGPGTRLTVL.

This clonotype was detected only a few times. V gene TRBV3-1 combines with J gene TRBJ2-7; a weak D match, TRBD1 (6 bases). V gave up 5 bases and J gave up 2 bases, with 13 bases separating them. The germline CDR1 and CDR2 sequences are LGHDT and YNNKEL (reference sequence). The length of the CDR3 is 14 residues. CDR3 in amino acids: CASSTWTATYEQYF. Here the CDR3 DNA reads TGTGCCAGCAGCACCTGGACAGCTACCTACGAGCAGTACTTC.

This clonotype was counted only a few times. The chain carries TRBV24-1 and TRBJ2-2; tentatively, D is TRBD1 (6 bases). The germline V gene has CDR1 KGHDR and CDR2 SFDVKD. This CDR3 has 15 amino acids. V lost 5 bases and J lost 3, with 12 bases in between. The CDR3 bases are TGTGCCACCAGTGGGAGACAGGCCCACACCGGGGAGCTGTTTTTT. It specifies CATSGRQAHTGELFF.

This clonotype was counted a few times. This chain uses TRBV6-2 or TRBV6-3 with TRBJ1-5; the D is unclear. With 5 bases removed from V and 5 bases from J, the gap between germline ends came to 16 bases. CDR1 is MNHEY, CDR2 SVGEGT, per germline. CDR3 length: 15 amino acids. This CDR3 is CASSPVGRTYQPQHF. The CDR3 nucleotides read TGTGCCAGCAGTCCCGTGGGCAGGACGTATCAGCCCCAGCATTTT.

The chain carries TRBV6-2 or TRBV6-3 and TRBJ1-2; TRBD1 matches 8 bases. Trimming cost V 8 bases and J 4 bases; bases outside gene matches: 6. The CDR3 contains 13 residues. CDR1 is MNHEY, CDR2 SVGEGT, per germline. This CDR3 reads CASGQGGSYGYTF. CDR3 sequence (DNA): TGTGCCAGCGGACAGGGAGGCTCCTATGGCTACACCTTC.

This clonotype has only one observation. The chain links TRBV5-1 to TRBJ2-1, with a weak D call TRBD2 (6 bases). Trimming removed 3 bases from V and 4 bases from J, with 8 bases in between. The CDR3 spans 13 residues. CDR1 is SGHRS and CDR2 is YFSETQ in the germline V gene. The CDR3 DNA follows: TGCGCCAGCAGCTATGGGGGGTACAATGAGCAGTTCTTC. Its protein product is CASSYGGYNEQFF.

There are a few counts of this clonotype. This chain joins TRBV24-1 and TRBJ2-1; TRBD2 might be the D (5 bases). This CDR3 contains 13 residues. CDR1 and CDR2 from the germline V gene are KGHDR and SFDVKD. Trimming removed 7 bases from V and 10 bases from J, with 16 bases in between. The CDR3 nucleotides read TGTGCCACCAGCTTCTCGGGGAAACAAGAGCAGTTCTTC. As protein: CATSFSGKQEQFF.

This chain uses TRBV28 with TRBJ2-5, with TRBD1 identical over 7 bases. Per the germline V gene, CDR1 is MDHEN and CDR2 is SYDVKM. There are 16 residues in the CDR3. Trimming cost V 2 bases and J 4 bases; bases outside gene matches: 10. DNA of the CDR3: TGTGCCAGCAGTTTACACGGAGTAGGGGGCGGAGAGACCCAGTACTTC. Its protein is CASSLHGVGGGETQYF.

This clonotype was detected many times. This chain connects TRBV7-9 to TRBJ1-2; D unresolved. Trimming shortened V by 3 bases and J by 4 bases, and 9 bases separated the two germline ends. CDR1 and CDR2 from the germline V gene are SEHNR and FQNEAQ (reference sequence). The CDR3 totals 13 residues. CDR3 DNA: TGTGCCAGCAGCTTTGATGTAGGCTATGGCTACACCTTC. The encoded protein is CASSFDVGYGYTF.

This clonotype occurred a few times. The chain uses TRBV6-5 and TRBJ2-3; TRBD2 matches at 7 bases. After removal of 0 bases from V and 6 bases from J, the junction contained 9 bases not matched to a gene. Germline CDR1 and CDR2: MNHEY and SVGAGI. The CDR3 is 16 residues long. CDR3 nucleotide sequence: TGTGCCAGCAGTTACTCTGTGGGAGGGCCGACGGATACGCAGTATTTT. Translation: CASSYSVGGPTDTQYF.

V and J are TRBV7-8 and TRBJ1-5; 7 positions agree with TRBD1. CDR1 is SGHVS and CDR2 is FQNEAQ in the germline V gene. The CDR3 is made up of 16 amino acids. V lost 5 bases, J lost 0 bases, and 7 bases stayed unmatched. The CDR3 sequence is CASSKTGPYSNQPQHF. CDR3 in DNA: TGTGCCAGCAGCAAGACAGGGCCTTATAGCAATCAGCCCCAGCATTTT.

This clonotype has a handful of counts. The chain combines TRBV7-8 with TRBJ2-7; TRBD2 aligns across 7 bases. Trimming took 2 bases from V and 2 from J; bases not matched to a gene: 15. In germline, CDR1 is SGHVS, CDR2 FQNEAQ. The CDR3 spans 18 residues. CDR3 sequence (DNA): TGTGCCAGCAGCTTACTCCGGGCTTTGGACCGGGGGGCCTACGAGCAGTACTTC. It is translated as CASSLLRALDRGAYEQYF.

This clonotype appeared a few times. J is TRBJ1-3 and V is TRBV6-5, with 7 positions matching TRBD1. The V gene end was trimmed by 4 bases and the J gene end by 5 bases; junction bases not matched to a gene: 5. CDR1 is MNHEY and CDR2 is SVGAGI in the germline V gene. The length of the CDR3 is 14 residues. CDR3 sequence (DNA): TGTGCCAGCAGTTCGAACAGGGGCCGAAACACCATATATTTT. The encoded protein is CASSSNRGRNTIYF.

The V and J genes are TRBV20-1 and TRBJ2-1, with no clear D. CDR3 length: 12 amino acids. V was shortened by 8 bases and J by 9 bases, with 17 bases between the two germline ends. Germline V lookup: CDR1 DFQATT, CDR2 SNEGSKA (reference sequence). Here the CDR3 reads CSTHGLSGEQFF. The DNA of the CDR3 is TGCAGTACTCACGGGCTATCGGGTGAGCAGTTCTTC.

V usage is TRBV28 and J usage is TRBJ2-2; the D is unclear. CDR1 and CDR2 from the germline V gene are MDHEN and SYDVKM. The V end was cut by 6 bases, the J end by 12 bases, with 14 bases between. CDR3 length: 12 residues. The CDR3 loop is CASSPFGSKLFF. CDR3 in DNA: TGTGCCAGCAGCCCCTTTGGTAGTAAGCTGTTTTTT.

This clonotype has only a few counts. The junction and the germline gene differ at one end; a read error may be behind it. V and J are TRBV29-1 and TRBJ2-3; TRBD2 matches 10 bases. This CDR3 is built from 18 residues. Germline-derived CDR1 and CDR2 are SQVTM and ANQGSEA. In nucleotides, the CDR3 is TGCAGCGTAGAAGGCCCAGCGGGAGGGCCGTTGCGCACAGATACGCAGTATTTT. It yields the protein CSVEGPAGGPLRTDTQYF.

The chain has TRBV5-1 and TRBJ1-4; 7 bases agree with TRBD1. The CDR3 is made up of 14 amino acids. Germline assignment: CDR1 SGHRS and CDR2 YFSETQ. V gave up 1 base and J gave up 7 bases; unmatched junction bases: 4. The CDR3 DNA reads as TGCGCCAGCAGCTTGCCCGGGACAGCTGAAAAACTGTTTTTT. Translation gives CASSLPGTAEKLFF.